This TCR beta chain was profiled in a study of blood T cells in healthy people across ages. Together with a sample-barcoded 5' primer, a J-beta primer mix was included in a second PCR lasting roughly 6 to 12 cycles. TCRdb ran MiXCR on the 5' RACE reads and lists one entry per CDR3 protein. There are about 1.6 million distinct CDR3 sequences in the sample; 34% occur only once, and about 11% lies in the top ten. The CDR3 has 14 amino acids. The V gene end was trimmed by 5 bases and the J gene end by 7 bases; junction bases not matched to a gene: 7. CDR1 and CDR2 (germline): MNHEY, SVGAGI. Healthy individuals of Caucasian origin from Russia, aged about 6 to 100, served as donors.

The TCR sequence derives from a woman aged 25 to 39 in good health. The source material was blood. This chain links TRBV6-5 with TRBJ2-1, with 8 bases aligning to TRBD1. This CDR3 is CASSTRTGWNEQFF. CDR3 sequence (DNA): TGTGCCAGCAGTACCCGGACAGGGTGGAATGAGCAGTTCTTC.